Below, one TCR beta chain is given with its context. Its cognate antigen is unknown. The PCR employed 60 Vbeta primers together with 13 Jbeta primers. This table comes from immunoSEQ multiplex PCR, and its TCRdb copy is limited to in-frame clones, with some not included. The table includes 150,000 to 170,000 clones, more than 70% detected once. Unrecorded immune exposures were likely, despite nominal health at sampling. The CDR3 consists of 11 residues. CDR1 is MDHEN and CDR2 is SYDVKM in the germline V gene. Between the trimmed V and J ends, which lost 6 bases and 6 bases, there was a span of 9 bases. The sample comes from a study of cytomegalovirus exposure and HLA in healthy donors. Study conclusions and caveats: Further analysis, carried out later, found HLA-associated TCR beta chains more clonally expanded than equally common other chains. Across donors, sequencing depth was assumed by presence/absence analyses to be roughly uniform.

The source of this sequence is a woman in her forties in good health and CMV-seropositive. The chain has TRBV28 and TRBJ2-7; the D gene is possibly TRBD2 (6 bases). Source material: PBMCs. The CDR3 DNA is TGTGCCAGCAGGTGGAGGGGCGAGCAGTACTTC. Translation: CASRWRGEQYF.